What follows are 9 T cell receptor beta chains derived from one specimen sequenced in a study of T cell repertoires in cytomegalovirus infection. Using its own MiXCR run on the reads, TCRdb lists one record per CDR3 protein. This sample yields about 530,000 distinct CDR3 sequences, of which around 27% are seen a single time; around 13% belongs to the top ten. The sequencing sample was made of PBMCs. The receptors were gathered from a human donor in good health (CMV status not recorded). Some clones in this sample may be carry-over from other donors' samples.

The table lists this clonotype with a few counts. This chain uses TRBV20-1 with TRBJ2-1; TRBD2 matches at 7 bases. In germline, CDR1 is DFQATT, CDR2 SNEGSKA (reference sequence). After removal of 2 bases from V and 5 bases from J, the junction contained 9 bases not matched to a gene. The CDR3 loop spans 15 amino acids. The CDR3 reads CSARSYLAEDNEQFF. As DNA, the CDR3 is TGCAGTGCTAGATCGTACCTAGCGGAAGACAATGAGCAGTTCTTC.

The rearrangement links TRBV18 to TRBJ1-2, with a possible D match to TRBD1 (5 bases). The V gene lost 5 bases and the J gene lost 4 bases, with 11 bases spanning the gap. The CDR3 is 13 amino acids. CDR1 KGHSH and CDR2 LQKENI come from the germline V gene. Here the CDR3 reads CASSTDSSYGYTF. In nucleotides, the CDR3 is TGTGCCAGCTCAACCGACAGTTCCTATGGCTACACCTTC.

This clonotype showed up many times. The chain uses TRBV7-2 and TRBJ2-6; the D is unclear. Trimming took 1 base from V and 2 from J, leaving 15 bases between them. Germline V gene data show CDR1 as SGHTA and CDR2 as FQGNSA. This CDR3 contains 18 residues. The CDR3 DNA sequence: TGTGCCAGCAGCTTAGACCCCTCCGTAGGGACTGGGGCCAACGTCCTGACTTTC. Its translation is CASSLDPSVGTGANVLTF.

This clonotype has more than one count but fewer than ten. J is TRBJ2-1 and V is TRBV6-5; 8 nucleotides align to TRBD2. The CDR3 totals 14 residues. Looked up from germline, CDR1 is MNHEY and CDR2 is SVGAGI. The V gene end was trimmed by 2 bases and the J gene end by 13 bases; junction bases not matched to a gene: 10. CDR3 in amino acids: CASSYQLAEGSQFF. Here the CDR3 DNA reads TGTGCCAGCAGTTACCAACTAGCGGAGGGGAGTCAGTTCTTC.

This rearrangement joins TRBV4-3 to TRBJ1-2; a weak D match, TRBD1 (6 bases). The CDR3 runs to 14 residues. Germline V gene data show CDR1 as LGHNA and CDR2 as YSLEER. V shed 1 base and J shed 8 bases, with 14 bases lying between them. The CDR3 DNA follows: TGCGCCAGCAGCCAAGGGCAGGGGCTTGAGGGCTACACCTTC. It specifies CASSQGQGLEGYTF.

On this clonotype itself: At one of its ends the junction is not consistent with the germline gene, which may arise from a read error. The chain recombines TRBV7-2 with TRBJ1-5; tentative D call: TRBD1 (6 bases). From germline, CDR1 is SGHTA and CDR2 FQGNSA. This CDR3 contains 14 residues. CDR3 residues: CASATGNSNQPHHF. The CDR3 nucleotides read TGTGCCAGCGCAACAGGGAATAGCAATCAGCCCCACCATTTT.

The genes are TRBV7-9 and TRBJ1-1, with unresolved D. The V and J ends lost 7 bases and 4 bases respectively, with 19 bases between them. This CDR3 has 15 residues. Germline values: CDR1 SEHNR, CDR2 FQNEAQ (reference sequence). CDR3 DNA sequence: TGTGCCAGCAATTCCCTGGCGGGAGTCGGCACTGAAGCTTTCTTT. This encodes CASNSLAGVGTEAFF.

This clonotype was seen only a few times. The chain recombines TRBV27 with TRBJ1-1; possible D gene TRBD1, 5 bases. There are 14 residues in the CDR3. V gave up 4 bases and J gave up 4 bases, with 13 bases separating them. CDR1 is MNHEY and CDR2 is SMNVEV in the germline V gene (reference sequence). The CDR3 loop reads CASSSGVGGTEAFF. CDR3 DNA sequence: TGTGCCAGCAGTTCCGGGGTTGGGGGCACTGAAGCTTTCTTT.

This clonotype was recorded at least ten times. This chain links TRBV6-1 with TRBJ2-1, with a tentative D call TRBD2 (5 bases). Germline CDR1 MNHNS, CDR2 SASEGT. The CDR3 totals 14 residues. The V and J ends lost 5 bases and 0 bases respectively, with 8 bases between them. CDR3 protein: CASSSGLSYNEQFF. For the CDR3, the DNA is TGTGCCAGCAGTAGCGGTCTCTCCTACAATGAGCAGTTCTTC.